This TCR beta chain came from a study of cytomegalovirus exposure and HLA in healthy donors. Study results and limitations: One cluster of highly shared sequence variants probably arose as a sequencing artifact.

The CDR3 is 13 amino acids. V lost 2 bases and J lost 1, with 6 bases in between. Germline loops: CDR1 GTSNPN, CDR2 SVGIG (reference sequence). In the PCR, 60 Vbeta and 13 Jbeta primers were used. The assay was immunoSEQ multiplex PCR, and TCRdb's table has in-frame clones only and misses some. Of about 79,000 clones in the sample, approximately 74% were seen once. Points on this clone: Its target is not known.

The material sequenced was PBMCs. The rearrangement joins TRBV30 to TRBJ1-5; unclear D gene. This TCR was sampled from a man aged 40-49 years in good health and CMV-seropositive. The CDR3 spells CAWSIGSNQPQHF. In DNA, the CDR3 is TGTGCCTGGAGTATCGGGAGCAATCAGCCCCAGCATTTT.